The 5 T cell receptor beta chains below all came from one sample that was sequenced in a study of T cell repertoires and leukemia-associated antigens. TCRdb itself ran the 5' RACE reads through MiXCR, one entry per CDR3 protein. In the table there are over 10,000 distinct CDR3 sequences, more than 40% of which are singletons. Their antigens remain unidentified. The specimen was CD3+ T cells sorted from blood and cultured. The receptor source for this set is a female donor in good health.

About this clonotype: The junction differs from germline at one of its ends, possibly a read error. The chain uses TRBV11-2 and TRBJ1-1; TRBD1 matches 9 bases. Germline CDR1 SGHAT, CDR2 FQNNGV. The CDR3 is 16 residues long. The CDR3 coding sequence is TGTGCCAGCGACTCCTCCGGGACAGGGCCGAACACTGATGCTTTCTTT. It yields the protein CASDSSGTGPNTDAFF.

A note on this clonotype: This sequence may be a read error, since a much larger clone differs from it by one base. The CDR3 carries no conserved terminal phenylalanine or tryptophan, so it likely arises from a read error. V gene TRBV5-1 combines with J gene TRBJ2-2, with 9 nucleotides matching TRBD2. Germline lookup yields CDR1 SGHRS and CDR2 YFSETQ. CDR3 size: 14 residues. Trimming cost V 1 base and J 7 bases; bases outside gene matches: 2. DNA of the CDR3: TGCGCCAGCAGCTTGCAGCGGGAGGTCGGGGAGCTGTTTTAT. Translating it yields CASSLQREVGELFY.

In nucleotides, the CDR3 is TGTGCCAGCAGCCGGGACAGGCGTGATCCGTACTTC. Its protein product is CASSRDRRDPYF. The rearrangement uses TRBV7-2 and TRBJ2-7; 8 positions match TRBD1. Germline CDR1 and CDR2: SGHTA and FQGNSA. CDR3 length equals 12 residues. The trim removed 5 bases at V and 12 bases at J, leaving 9 bases unmatched.

The CDR3 reads CASSLSLDSNEQFF. The CDR3 DNA reads as TGTGCCAGCAGCTTAAGCCTGGACAGCAATGAGCAGTTCTTC. This chain connects TRBV7-3 to TRBJ2-1, with a possible D match to TRBD1 (6 bases). V shed 1 base and J shed 6 bases, with 10 bases lying between them. This CDR3 is 14 amino acids long. Germline CDR1 SGHTA, CDR2 FQGTGA. Full variable domain (remainder filled in from reference TRBV7-3 and TRBJ2-1): GAGVSQTPSNKVTEKGKYVELRCDPISGHTALYWYRQSLGQGPEFLIYFQGTGAADDSGLPNDRFFAVRPEGSVSTLKIQRTERGDSAVYLCASSLSLDSNEQFFGPGTRLTVL.

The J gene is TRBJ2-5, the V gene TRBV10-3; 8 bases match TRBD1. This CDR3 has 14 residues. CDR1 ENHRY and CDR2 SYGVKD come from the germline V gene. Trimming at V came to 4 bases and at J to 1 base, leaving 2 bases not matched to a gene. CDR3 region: CAISVTGGQETQYF. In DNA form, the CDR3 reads TGTGCCATCAGTGTTACAGGGGGCCAAGAGACCCAGTACTTC.